What follows describes a single T cell receptor (beta chain). Its antigen is undetermined. The sample is drawn from a study of cytomegalovirus exposure and HLA in healthy donors. Study-level background: Of some 400 genotyped donors, about 80% clustered with self-reported Caucasian donors.

Vbeta (60) and Jbeta (13) primers were used in the PCR. Data came from immunoSEQ multiplex PCR; TCRdb stores just in-frame clones and leaves some out. The sample holds around 150,000 clones, around 77% seen once. CDR3 length equals 15 residues. V was pared by 2 bases and J by 6 bases, with 9 bases of the junction left unmatched. Germline-derived CDR1 and CDR2 are SEHNR and FQNEAQ (reference sequence). Findings of the study overall: According to the study, 150 to 200 TCR beta chains were cytomegalovirus-associated. Accurate prediction of most subjects' HLA-A and HLA-B alleles from TCR beta sequences was reported.

The sequencing input was PBMCs. The rearrangement joins TRBV7-9 to TRBJ2-7, with 8 bases fitting TRBD2. This clonotype was obtained from a young man in good health. CDR3 DNA sequence: TGTGCCAGCAGCTTAATTGCGGCGGGAGGATCCGAGCAGTACTTC. It yields the protein CASSLIAAGGSEQYF.